The source of this T cell receptor (beta chain) is a study of T cells in Graves' hyperthyroidism and ophthalmopathy. Amplification of TCR beta CDR3 regions used RNA as the template. HTBI primers were used for first-round RT-PCR of the TCR CDR3. Via MiXCR, TCRdb re-called the multiplex PCR reads, giving one row per CDR3 protein. The sample holds around 620,000 distinct CDR3 sequences; around 46% are singletons and the top ten take 19%. The CDR3 length is 13 residues. Germline V gene sequence: CDR1 SEHNR, CDR2 FQNEAQ (reference sequence). V was clipped by 9 bases and J by 4 bases, with 15 bases between them. Patients were excluded for uncontrolled infection, other autoimmune disease, pregnancy or lactation.

The sample consisted of peripheral blood or thyroid tissue (not recorded which). This TCR derives from an adult woman with Graves' disease, either hyperthyroidism or ophthalmopathy (not recorded which). The rearrangement joins TRBV7-9 to TRBJ1-2, with D maybe TRBD1 (5 bases). The DNA for the CDR3 is TGTGCCAGTACTAGACAGACATCCTATGGCTACACCTTC. Translation gives CASTRQTSYGYTF.